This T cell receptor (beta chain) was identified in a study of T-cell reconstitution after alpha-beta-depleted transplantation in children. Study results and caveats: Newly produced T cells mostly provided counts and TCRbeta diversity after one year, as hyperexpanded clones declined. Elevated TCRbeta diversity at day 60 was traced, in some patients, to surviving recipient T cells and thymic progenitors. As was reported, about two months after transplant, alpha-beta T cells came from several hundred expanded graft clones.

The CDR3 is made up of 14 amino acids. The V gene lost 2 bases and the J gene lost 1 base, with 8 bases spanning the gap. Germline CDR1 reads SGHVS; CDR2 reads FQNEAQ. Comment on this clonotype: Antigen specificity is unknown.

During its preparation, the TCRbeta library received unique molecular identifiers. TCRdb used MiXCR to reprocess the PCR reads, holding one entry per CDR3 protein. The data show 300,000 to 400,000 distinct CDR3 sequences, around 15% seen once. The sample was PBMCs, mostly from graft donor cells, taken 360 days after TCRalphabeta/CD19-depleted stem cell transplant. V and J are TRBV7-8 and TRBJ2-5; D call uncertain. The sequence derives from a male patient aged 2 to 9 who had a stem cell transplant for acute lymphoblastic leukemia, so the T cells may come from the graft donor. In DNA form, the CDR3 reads TGTGCCAGCAGCTTAATGGCTAGCCAAGAGACCCAGTACTTC. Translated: CASSLMASQETQYF. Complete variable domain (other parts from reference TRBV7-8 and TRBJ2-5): GAGVSQSPRYKVAKRGQDVALRCDPISGHVSLFWYQQALGQGPEFLTYFQNEAQLDKSGLPSDRFFAERPEGSVSTLKIQRTQQEDSAVYLCASSLMASQETQYFGPGTRLLVL.